The 15 T cell receptor beta chains presented below share a single source sample, sequenced in a study of tissue T cells after allogeneic stem cell transplantation. Regarding time point: mouse harvest day 14 after allogeneic transplant. Tail vein injection delivered 10^7 T-cell-depleted bone marrow cells and 10^6 splenic CD5+ T cells. Assay used: immunoSEQ multiplex PCR; TCRdb lists only in-frame clones, some missing. The sample yields 1,500 to 2,000 clones, 48% seen once. The sample comprised gut tissue. Receptors were obtained from a female BALB/c mouse given C57BL/6 T cells with graft-versus-host disease after an allogeneic hematopoietic cell transplant.

As to this clone: Gene names and germline refer to mouse. The DNA ends 1 residue before the CDR3 does, and the rest of the CDR3 is filled in from the germline J gene. V usage is TRBV14 and J usage is TRBJ1-3; possible D gene TRBD1, 5 bases. Trimming removed 0 bases at V and 2 bases at J, with 6 bases between. Germline V gene sequence: CDR1 SGHDT, CDR2 FRDEAV. This CDR3 spans 14 amino acids. CDR3 DNA (partial): TGTGCCAGCAGTTTCTGGGGGGCTGGAAATACGCTCTAT. It codes for CASSFWGAGNTLY. The full-length CDR3 reads as CASSFWGAGNTLYF.

A remark on this clone: Gene names and germline match the mouse. The CDR3 goes on 1 residue after the read ends, and that part is filled in from the germline J gene. This sequence joins TRBV29 and TRBJ1-6; maybe TRBD1 (5 bases). TRBJ1-6 is treated as an ORF (open reading frame) with a function not yet certain. V gave up 6 bases and J gave up 2 bases, with 11 bases separating them. The length of the CDR3 is 15 residues. Germline lookup yields CDR1 MSHET and CDR2 SYDVDS. The sequenced part of the CDR3 DNA is TGTGCTAGCAGCTTGCGGGGGACCTATAATTCGCCCCTCTAC. It encodes CASSLRGTYNSPLY. The CDR3 in its entirety is CASSLRGTYNSPLYF.

As for this clone: Gene names follow the mouse nomenclature. The CDR3 end lies 1 residue beyond the end of the read and is filled in from the germline J gene. V usage is TRBV13-1 and J usage is TRBJ2-7; 9 bases line up with TRBD2. CDR1 is NSHNY, CDR2 SYGAGN, per germline. With 2 bases clipped from V and 0 bases from J, the junction kept 0 bases outside the gene matches. CDR3 size: 14 residues. The part of the CDR3 DNA that was read is TGTGCCAGCAGTGAGGACTGGGGCTCCTATGAACAGTAC. Its protein product is CASSEDWGSYEQY. The whole CDR3 sequence reads CASSEDWGSYEQYF.

This clone was seen once. Mouse gene names and germline throughout. From the germline J gene comes the end of the CDR3, since the read stops 1 residue before it. The gene calls are TRBV26 and TRBJ1-2, with 8 bases lining up with TRBD1. Germline trimming cut 0 bases from V and 2 bases from J; bases unmatched to any gene: 2. The germline V gene has CDR1 KGHPV and CDR2 FQNQEV (reference sequence). This CDR3 spans 15 amino acids. The CDR3 sequence is CASSLSHRGNSDYTF. CDR3 DNA (partial): TGTGCCAGCAGTCTGTCGCACAGGGGGAACTCCGACTACACC.

Points on this clone: Genes here carry mouse names. The read gets to within 1 residue of the CDR3 end, and the germline J gene fills in the rest. This chain uses TRBV14 with TRBJ2-7; D is undetermined. The germline gives CDR1 SGHDT, CDR2 FRDEAV. V was cut by 2 bases and J by 2 bases, with 11 bases left in between. The CDR3 is 14 residues long. CDR3 residues: CASSLETNPYEQYF. The CDR3 DNA, read in part, is TGTGCCAGCAGTTTAGAGACAAATCCCTATGAACAGTAC.

A note on this clone: The germline and genes are mouse ones. Read data end 1 residue before the CDR3 end; the end is taken from the germline J gene. The chain uses TRBV15 and TRBJ1-3; D is ambiguous. Germline V lookup: CDR1 SGHND, CDR2 FRSKSL. This CDR3 has 13 amino acids. V was clipped by 4 bases and J by 0 bases, with 4 bases between them. The covered CDR3 bases are TGTGCCAGCAGTTCGGGTTCTGGAAATACGCTCTAT. Its translation: CASSSGSGNTLY. The whole CDR3 region reads CASSSGSGNTLYF.

In its sample, this clone was seen a few times. The gene names given are mouse names. The read terminates 1 residue before the CDR3 end, so the remaining end is supplied by the germline J gene. The gene calls are TRBV16 and TRBJ1-5, with a possible D match to TRBD1 (6 bases). The CDR3 loop spans 12 amino acids. In germline, CDR1 is SGHSA, CDR2 FRNQAP. V lost 0 bases and J lost 9, with 6 bases in between. The sequenced CDR3 bases are TGTGCAAGCAGCTTAGAAGGGGGGGCTCCGCTT. This encodes CASSLEGGAPL. The full CDR3 protein reads CASSLEGGAPLF. The variable domain in full, with the rest retrieved from reference TRBV16 and TRBJ1-5, is NAGVIQTPRHKVTGKGQEATLWCEPISGHSAVFWYRQTIVQGLEFLTYFRNQAPIDDSGMPKERFSAQMPNQSHSTLKIQSTQPQDSAVYLCASSLEGGAPLFGEGTRLSVL.

On this clone itself: The germline and genes are mouse ones. The missing CDR3 end, 1 residue past where the read stops, is filled in from the germline J gene. This chain joins TRBV5 and TRBJ2-3; TRBD2 matches 9 bases. The V and J ends lost 3 bases and 1 base, in that order; junction bases with no gene match: 2. The CDR3 is made up of 15 amino acids. In germline, CDR1 is LGHNA, CDR2 YNLKQL (reference sequence). The sequenced CDR3 bases are TGTGCCAGCAGCCACTGGGGGGGAGGTGCAGAAACGCTGTAT. This encodes CASSHWGGGAETLY. The CDR3 reads in full as CASSHWGGGAETLYF.

Concerning this clone itself: Mouse gene names and germline throughout. Read sequence stops 1 residue before the CDR3 end, and the germline J gene provides the missing end. The V gene is TRBV13-2, the J gene TRBJ2-7; 12 bases are a match to TRBD1. V trimming: 4 bases; J trimming: 2 bases; junction bases outside the gene matches: 7. The germline CDR1 and CDR2 sequences are NNHNN and SYGAGS (reference sequence). The CDR3 spans 16 residues. The CDR3 spells CASGPGTGGAAYEQYF. The sequenced CDR3 bases are TGTGCCAGCGGTCCCGGGACAGGGGGCGCCGCCTATGAACAGTAC.

Notes on this clone: The gene names given are mouse names. The CDR3 extends 1 residue past the end of the read, so its final part is completed from the germline J gene. This rearrangement joins TRBV12-2 to TRBJ2-2; TRBD2 aligns across 8 bases. J lost 4 bases, V lost 4 bases, and 4 bases had no gene match. Germline CDR1 SGHLS, CDR2 HYDKME. The CDR3 extends over 14 amino acids. The CDR3 loop reads CASSRGGSTGQLYF. The CDR3 DNA, read in part, is TGTGCCAGCTCCCGGGGGGGCAGCACCGGGCAGCTCTAC.

As for this clone: Mouse names are used for the genes. The read ends 1 residue early relative to the CDR3; the germline J gene fills the gap. This chain links TRBV3 with TRBJ1-5; 7 bases are a match to TRBD1. This CDR3 comprises 13 residues. V lost 3 bases and J lost 5; bases outside the gene matches: 1. CDR1 SNHLY and CDR2 FYNGKV come from the germline V gene (reference sequence). CDR3 bases read: TGTGCCAGCAGCTTCGACAGGGACCAGGCTCCGCTT. Protein sequence: CASSFDRDQAPL. The entire CDR3 sequence reads CASSFDRDQAPLF.

With respect to this clone: Each gene name is a mouse one. Coverage ceases 1 residue before the CDR3 finishes, and the germline J gene fills in the end. The chain recombines TRBV1 with TRBJ1-6; D is undetermined. TRBJ1-6 is sorted into the ORF group, with uncertain function. Trimming took 3 bases from V and 0 from J, leaving 3 bases between them. The CDR3 has 14 residues. From germline, CDR1 is NSQYPW and CDR2 LRSPGD (reference sequence). CDR3 amino acids: CTCSAISYNSPLYF. The part of the CDR3 DNA that was read is TGCACCTGCAGTGCCATTTCCTATAATTCGCCCCTCTAC.

Of note for this clone: Gene names follow the mouse nomenclature. The read ends 1 residue shy of where the CDR3 ends; the end is completed using the germline J gene. J is TRBJ2-4 and V is TRBV3, with D possibly being TRBD2 (6 bases). Trimming took off 0 bases at V and 0 bases at J, with 7 bases between the two ends. Germline V CDR1 and CDR2: SNHLY, FYNGKV (reference sequence). This CDR3 spans 15 amino acids. The CDR3: CASSLAGGSQNTLYF. CDR3 bases read: TGTGCCAGCAGCTTAGCTGGGGGTAGTCAAAACACCTTGTAC. Drawing the rest from reference TRBV3 and TRBJ2-4, the complete variable domain is GPKVLQIPSHQIIDMGQMVTLNCDPVSNHLYFYWYKQILGQQMEFLVNFYNGKVMEKSKLFKDQFSVERPDGSYFTLKIQPTALEDSAVYFCASSLAGGSQNTLYFGAGTRLSVL.

Regarding this clone: The gene symbols are mouse symbols. The read ends 1 residue early relative to the CDR3; the germline J gene fills the gap. The V gene is TRBV13-1, the J gene TRBJ1-1; D gene unclear. V lost 5 bases and J lost 0, with 2 bases in between. The CDR3 has 11 amino acids. Germline CDR1 NSHNY, CDR2 SYGAGN. This CDR3 reads CASSQNTEVFF. Incomplete CDR3 DNA: TGTGCCAGCAGCCAGAACACAGAAGTCTTC.

About this clone: Gene names are the mouse ones. Read data end 1 residue before the CDR3 end; the end is taken from the germline J gene. The genes are TRBV15 and TRBJ2-7; TRBD2 matches 7 bases. Germline values: CDR1 SGHND, CDR2 FRSKSL. CDR3 length equals 14 residues. V lost 3 bases and J lost 0; bases outside the gene matches: 2. Incomplete CDR3 DNA: TGTGCCAGCAGTTTGGGGGGGAGCTCCTATGAACAGTAC. Amino acids: CASSLGGSSYEQY. The entire CDR3 is CASSLGGSSYEQYF.